This TCR beta chain stems from a study of cytomegalovirus exposure and HLA in healthy donors. Study-level results: In a later analysis, common viral pathogens appeared linked to several of the most significant clusters. In a later analysis, CMV-associated beta chains were mostly HLA-associated, it appeared. There were some public TCRs occurring in many donors, but most TCR sequences were rare. Later on, an analysis tied approximately 17,000 TCR beta sequences to HLA alleles at 0.05 false discovery rate.

The PCR employed 60 Vbeta primers together with 13 Jbeta primers. The method was immunoSEQ multiplex PCR; TCRdb's version includes in-frame clones alone and lacks a portion of them. The sample shows 270,000 or so clones, roughly 89% of them seen only once. The count of this clone is one. Antigen unknown. The clonotype was recovered from a man aged 35 to 55 in good health and CMV-seropositive. Sequencing input: PBMCs.

As DNA, the CDR3 is TGTGCCAGCAGCTCTCAGGGGGCTTCGGAGACCCAGTACTTC. It is translated as CASSSQGASETQYF. V is TRBV5-4 and J is TRBJ2-5; 8 bases map to TRBD1. J lost 5 bases, V lost 3 bases, and 6 bases had no gene match. Germline V gives CDR1 SGHNT, CDR2 YYREEE (reference sequence). This CDR3 spans 14 amino acids.